What follows are 23 T cell receptor beta chains derived from one specimen sequenced in a study of vaccination effects on CD4 cells after COVID-19. Antigens of these TCRs are unknown. CD4+ T cells specific for antigen were expanded with viral peptide pools by the ViraFEST assay before sequencing. Isolation of CD4+ T cells took place after around 10 days of culture. In the vaccine recipients, nucleocapsid antibodies were negative and there was no prior SARS-CoV-2 infection. Using immunoSEQ multiplex PCR, the repertoire was profiled, and TCRdb retains in-frame clones only, with some absent. The table records around 35,000 clones, 66% of them present only once. The sequencing used CD4+ T cells from PBMCs cultured with HCoV-OC43 spike peptides, collected before COVID-19 vaccination. Subset meaning: HCoV-OC43 spike overlapping peptide pool stimulation. All receptors come from a human donor who received a COVID-19 vaccine.

The chain links TRBV6-4 to TRBJ2-1; the match to TRBD2 covers 10 bases. The V and J ends lost 5 bases and 5 bases, in that order; junction bases with no gene match: 6. Germline V gives CDR1 MRHNA, CDR2 SNTAGT. This CDR3 spans 15 amino acids. This CDR3 is CASSTLAGSNNEQFF. The DNA for the CDR3 is TGTGCCAGCAGTACACTAGCGGGGTCTAACAATGAGCAGTTCTTC.

The chain uses TRBV4-2 and TRBJ2-7, with a possible D match to TRBD1 (5 bases). This CDR3 spans 15 amino acids. V lost 0 bases, J lost 0 bases, and 9 bases lay in between. Germline CDR1 reads LGHNA; CDR2 reads YNFKEQ. CDR3: CASSQEGHNSYEQYF. In DNA, the CDR3 is TGTGCCAGCAGCCAAGAAGGACACAACTCCTACGAGCAGTACTTC.

The J gene is TRBJ2-5, the V gene TRBV6-5; the match to TRBD2 covers 14 bases. V gave up 0 bases and J gave up 4 bases; unmatched junction bases: 1. Per germline, CDR1 MNHEY and CDR2 SVGAGI. The length of the CDR3 is 16 residues. Here the CDR3 reads CASSYSGTSGGETQYF. Here the CDR3 DNA reads TGTGCCAGCAGTTACTCCGGGACTAGCGGGGGAGAGACCCAGTACTTC.

The chain has TRBV29-1 and TRBJ2-1; 7 nucleotides line up with TRBD2. Trimming cost V 3 bases and J 0 bases; bases outside gene matches: 11. Germline assignment: CDR1 SQVTM and CDR2 ANQGSEA. This CDR3 region has 17 residues. This CDR3 is CSVDGGRRPDSYNEQFF. The CDR3 DNA follows: TGCAGCGTTGACGGCGGGAGACGGCCCGACTCCTACAATGAGCAGTTCTTC.

V usage is TRBV5-5 and J usage is TRBJ2-1; TRBD2 agrees at 13 bases. J was trimmed by 3 bases and V by 0 bases; bases with no gene match: 6. The CDR3 runs to 18 residues. Germline V gene data show CDR1 as SGHKS and CDR2 as YYEKEE (reference sequence). The CDR3 region has the DNA TGTGCCAGCAGCTTGGGACTAGCGGGAGGCCTAAACTACAATGAGCAGTTCTTC. Protein product: CASSLGLAGGLNYNEQFF.

The chain has TRBV2 and TRBJ2-1; D perhaps matches TRBD2 (7 bases). Trimming cost V 4 bases and J 4 bases, with 14 bases left between them. This CDR3 is 15 amino acids long. Germline CDR1 SNHLY, CDR2 FYNNEI. The CDR3: CASSGGRGGYNEQFF. CDR3 nucleotide sequence: TGTGCCAGCAGTGGTGGTAGGGGGGGATACAATGAGCAGTTCTTC.

The rearrangement links TRBV3-1 (or the pseudogene TRBV3-2) to TRBJ2-5, with 10 bases identical to TRBD1. CDR3 length: 14 residues. Germline assignment: CDR1 LGHDT and CDR2 YNNKEL (reference sequence). Trimming at V came to 4 bases and at J to 8 bases, leaving 7 bases not matched to a gene. Written as DNA, the CDR3 is TGTGCCAGCAGCCCGGGACAGGGGTGGGAAACCCAGTACTTC. Residues: CASSPGQGWETQYF.

This clone was seen a few times. The V and J genes are TRBV19 and TRBJ1-2; 8 nucleotides line up with TRBD1. The CDR3 is made up of 16 amino acids. The junction had 13 bases not matched to a gene; V was cut back by 5 bases and J by 5 bases. CDR1 is LNHDA and CDR2 is SQIVND in the germline V gene (reference sequence). Here the CDR3 reads CASSPKTGVIEYGYTF. CDR3 nucleotides: TGTGCCAGTAGTCCGAAGACAGGGGTTATTGAGTATGGCTACACCTTC.

CDR3 protein: CSARKTWEQYF. Written as DNA, the CDR3 is TGCAGTGCTAGAAAAACGTGGGAGCAGTACTTC. The chain joins TRBV20-1 to TRBJ2-7; no clear D. The CDR3 extends over 11 amino acids. Germline values: CDR1 DFQATT, CDR2 SNEGSKA (reference sequence). With 2 bases removed from V and 7 bases from J, the gap between germline ends came to 9 bases.

The rearrangement joins TRBV29-1 to TRBJ1-2; D is ambiguous. Germline V gene lookup returns CDR1 SQVTM and CDR2 ANQGSEA. The length of the CDR3 is 12 residues. V lost 5 bases and J 6 bases, leaving 13 bases between the germline ends. CDR3 in amino acids: CSVLRGRDGYTF. The CDR3 DNA is TGCAGCGTTCTGCGGGGAAGAGATGGCTACACCTTC.

This clone was found a few times. The genes are TRBV3-1 (or the pseudogene TRBV3-2) and TRBJ1-5; no definite D call. Trimming took off 6 bases at V and 5 bases at J, with 8 bases between the two ends. The CDR3 covers 12 residues. The germline V gene has CDR1 LGHDT and CDR2 YNNKEL (reference sequence). CDR3 in DNA: TGTGCCAGCAGTTTTAACGATCAGCCCCAGCATTTT. Translating gives CASSFNDQPQHF.

Written as DNA, the CDR3 is TGTGCCAGCAGTTACTCGCGGACAGGGTCCTCTGGCTACACCTTC. It is translated as CASSYSRTGSSGYTF. The chain carries TRBV6-5 and TRBJ1-2; 8 nucleotides align to TRBD1. V was clipped by 0 bases and J by 7 bases; unmatched bases: 7. CDR1 is MNHEY and CDR2 is SVGAGI in the germline V gene. This CDR3 region has 15 residues.

The V gene is TRBV27, the J gene TRBJ2-5, with a weak D call TRBD2 (6 bases). Trimming took 2 bases from V and 5 from J, leaving 15 bases between them. The length of the CDR3 is 15 residues. The germline V gene has CDR1 MNHEY and CDR2 SMNVEV (reference sequence). The CDR3: CASSLEGVAGETQYF. CDR3 in DNA: TGTGCCAGCAGTTTAGAAGGGGTGGCGGGGGAGACCCAGTACTTC.

With regard to this clone: The junction does not match germline at one end; this may be a read error. The V call is TRBV19, the J call TRBJ1-4; weak D call: TRBD1 (6 bases). From germline, CDR1 is LNHDA and CDR2 SQIVND (reference sequence). This CDR3 contains 14 residues. The DNA of the CDR3 is TGTGCCAGTAGTATTTCAGGGGCTAAAGAAAAACTGTTTTTT. Protein: CASSISGAKEKLFF.

There are many counts of this clone. The rearrangement links TRBV6-1 to TRBJ2-7, with a tentative D call TRBD2 (5 bases). Trimming pared 0 bases from V and 6 bases from J, leaving 12 bases between. The CDR3 sequence is 14 residues long. Germline lookup yields CDR1 MNHNS and CDR2 SASEGT. Here the CDR3 reads CASSEAIRGTEQYF. DNA for the CDR3: TGTGCCAGCAGTGAAGCGATTCGGGGTACCGAGCAGTACTTC.

The chain has TRBV6-5 and TRBJ1-5, with TRBD1 as a possible D gene (6 bases). V was cut by 7 bases and J by 1 base, with 8 bases left in between. The germline gives CDR1 MNHEY, CDR2 SVGAGI. CDR3 length: 13 amino acids. The CDR3 nucleotides read TGTGCCAGCAAGGGGGGGAGCAATCAGCCCCAGCATTTT. This translates into CASKGGSNQPQHF.

The chain joins TRBV30 to TRBJ2-7; D is uncertain. The CDR3 runs to 13 residues. Trimming stripped 0 bases from V and 4 bases from J, with 10 bases between. In germline, CDR1 is GTSNPN, CDR2 SVGIG (reference sequence). CDR3 sequence reads: CAWSVPGRYEQYF. Here the CDR3 DNA reads TGTGCCTGGAGTGTGCCAGGAAGGTACGAGCAGTACTTC. Full variable domain (rest looked up from reference TRBV30 and TRBJ2-7): SQTIHQWPATLVQPVGSPLSLECTVEGTSNPNLYWYRQAAGRGLQLLFYSVGIGQISSEVPQNLSASRPQDRQFILSSKKLLLSDSGFYLCAWSVPGRYEQYFGPGTRLTVT.

This clone is labeled medium-sized. The CDR3 is CANPGQGSCNEQFF. CDR3 coding DNA: TGTGCCAACCCGGGACAGGGGAGTTGCAATGAGCAGTTCTTC. The rearrangement links TRBV21-1 to TRBJ2-1; the table gives TRBD1 as D, unverified against the DNA. TRBV21-1 is designated a pseudogene. CDR3 length: 14 residues.

Here the CDR3 reads CASSESGAIYGYTF. The CDR3 DNA sequence: TGTGCCAGCAGTGAATCGGGAGCTATCTATGGCTACACCTTC. The chain combines TRBV6-1 with TRBJ1-2; D uncertain. In germline, CDR1 is MNHNS, CDR2 SASEGT. The CDR3 sequence is 14 residues long. V lost 2 bases and J 4 bases, leaving 11 bases between the germline ends.

The J gene is TRBJ1-1, the V gene TRBV6-1; unclear D gene. Germline V gives CDR1 MNHNS, CDR2 SASEGT. Trimming left V 2 bases short and J 3 bases short, with 13 bases between. This CDR3 has 15 amino acids. CDR3 loop: CASSELGIGDTEAFF. The CDR3 coding sequence is TGTGCCAGCAGTGAATTGGGGATAGGCGACACTGAAGCTTTCTTT.

The CDR3 sequence is CASRRTGLAGPTDTQYF. Written as DNA, the CDR3 is TGCGCCAGCAGGCGTACTGGACTAGCGGGACCCACAGATACGCAGTATTTT. The chain is built from TRBV5-1 and TRBJ2-3, with 12 positions matching TRBD2. From germline, CDR1 is SGHRS and CDR2 YFSETQ. The CDR3 spans 17 residues. J lost 2 bases, V lost 5 bases, and 9 bases had no gene match.

CDR3 sequence reads: CASSQDTGTVVGQPQHF. CDR3 nucleotides: TGCGCCAGCAGCCAAGATACGGGGACAGTAGTAGGTCAGCCCCAGCATTTT. The chain combines TRBV4-1 with TRBJ1-5; 7 nucleotides agree with TRBD1. The CDR3 covers 17 residues. V lost 0 bases, J lost 6 bases, and 11 bases stayed unmatched. Germline V gene sequence: CDR1 MGHRA, CDR2 YSYEKL.

The chain recombines TRBV5-6 with TRBJ2-3; D not certain. The CDR3 sequence is 11 residues long. Germline CDR1 is SGHDT and CDR2 is YYEEEE. V was trimmed by 4 bases and J by 6 bases, leaving 6 bases between them. The CDR3 loop is CASSRRDTQYF. The CDR3 nucleotides are TGTGCCAGCAGCAGAAGGGATACGCAGTATTTT.